The T cell receptor beta chain described here comes from a study of blood T cell repertoires in COVID-19. Study summary: Acute and convalescent COVID-19 samples came from the United States, Italy and Spain. In each case, the material was cDNA or gDNA derived from T cells, B-cell-depleted T cells, or PBMCs.

Profiled with immunoSEQ multiplex PCR; TCRdb holds only in-frame clones, not every one. The sample lists 200,000 to 250,000 clones, almost 90% occurring once. The receptor was isolated from a woman aged 55 to 70 with acute or convalescent COVID-19. Sample: peripheral blood.

The CDR3 here is CASSVGTGSIADTQYF. The CDR3 DNA reads as TGTGCCAGCAGCGTAGGGACAGGTAGCATCGCAGATACGCAGTATTTT. The V gene is TRBV9, the J gene TRBJ2-3; TRBD1 matches at 7 bases. Trimming took 0 bases from V and 4 from J; bases not matched to a gene: 8. Germline values: CDR1 SGDLS, CDR2 YYNGEE. The CDR3 is 16 residues long.